The present TCR beta chain was sequenced within a study of T cell responses to AZD1222 COVID-19 vaccine. Study-level results: Along spike, vaccine-associated CD4 TCRs were found throughout, with dominance at 160-218 and 743-854.

Sequenced by immunoSEQ multiplex PCR; TCRdb stores in-frame clones only, minus some. The sample carries about 140,000 clones, roughly 90% recorded once. Germline values: CDR1 LGHDT, CDR2 YNNKEL (reference sequence). Between the trimmed V and J ends, which lost 4 bases and 3 bases, there was a span of 10 bases. The CDR3 sequence is 14 residues long. In the case of this clone: As yet, its antigen is unknown.

Researchers grouped second doses given at about 4 or about 12 weeks into one pool. The clonotype originates from an adult who received the AZD1222 COVID-19 vaccine. V is TRBV3-1 (or the pseudogene TRBV3-2) and J is TRBJ2-1, with a possible D match to TRBD2 (5 bases). The specimen comprised peripheral blood, sampled 28 days after the second AZD1222 dose. CDR3 DNA: TGTGCCAGCAGCCCCCCGGGATTCTACAATGAGCAGTTCTTC. Its translation is CASSPPGFYNEQFF.